Sequencing of this TCR beta chain was carried out in a study of graft-versus-host responses after intestinal transplantation (dated by TCRdb to about 2021). Regarding the research as a whole: The transplants that recipients received were multivisceral, liver-intestinal, or isolated intestinal. Samples from a few later patients were sequenced in-house on an Illumina MiSeq with MiXCR processing rather than by the commercial service. A peak of at least 4% donor T cells among recipient peripheral blood mononuclear cells was the definition used for donor T cell macrochimerism. After intestinal transplantation, graft-versus-host and host-versus-graft alloreactive T cell clones were followed in the graft, circulation and bone marrow using bulk TCR-beta CDR3 sequencing. The cohort enrolled approximately 24 intestinal transplant recipients including one retransplant, and a few patients lacking pretransplant specimens were excluded. All recipients received anti-thymocyte globulin induction followed by maintenance tacrolimus and steroids for around three years. To identify alloreactive clones, pre-transplant mixed lymphocyte reaction products were sequenced and compared with unstimulated pre-transplant donor and recipient T cells.

On this clone itself: There is no known antigen for this receptor. One base away there is no much larger clone; base qualities are not given.

Reading the germline V gene (reference sequence) gives CDR1 GTSNPN and CDR2 SVGIG. The V end loses 6 bases and the J end loses 10 bases, and a stretch of 30 bases separates them. The CDR3 measures 16 amino acids from cysteine to phenylalanine. Only CDR3 DNA remains: 48 bases, in frame from the first base. Library preparation employed the immunoSEQ multiplex PCR assay. For most patients, genomic DNA was isolated with the Qiagen DNeasy Blood and Tissue Kit and sent frozen to Adaptive Biotechnologies for TCR sequencing. High-throughput TCR-beta CDR3 sequencing of genomic DNA from most patients was performed by Adaptive Biotechnologies. On the study's bioinformatics: Adaptive's ImmunoSEQ software supplied the TCR sequencing data for roughly 17 patients, while MiXCR and VDJtools were used to process three other patients. To correct CD4 versus CD8 sorting errors, sequences present in both subsets at a frequency ratio below 5:1 were removed. Because the origin of CDR3 nucleotide sequences shared between donor and recipient could not be assigned, those sequences were removed. Alloreactive clones required at least 2-fold expansion over unstimulated cells and minimum CFSE-low frequency of 0.002% (template counts) or 0.001% (read counts). Clones were considered mappable if detected in sequenced pre-transplant spleen, lymph node, or MLR CFSE-low populations of the donor or recipient. The cumulative frequency of alloreactive clones was calculated as a percentage of all sequences, weighted by copy number. What TCRdb holds here is the immuneACCESS table cut down to in-frame rearrangements. Part of the clones is not present; checked against another copy, under half of the missing clones reflect an unresolved V gene, and the others are unexplained. V and J calls plus clone size are reproduced from that table; the DNA served to infer D and trimming. This sample holds tens of thousands of clones; approximately 84% were observed only once. 0.46% of the sample is in the top ten clones.

In the paper's terms, the time point label means: cells obtained before transplantation from donor or recipient. CD3+CD4+ and CD3+CD8+ populations were FACS-sorted from unstimulated pre-transplant donor and recipient cells taken from spleen or lymph nodes. The paper's findings and limits, for the study overall: High GvH to HvG T cell clonal ratios were observed in the allografts of patients with donor T cell macrochimerism. Conclusions were limited by the relatively low number and heterogeneity of intestinal transplant patients. Peak levels of circulating GvH clones were associated with declines in HvG clones early after transplant. GvH clones were detected in recipient bone marrow, and some of these GvH clones were observed earlier in ileal mucosa or blood, consistent with an intestinal mucosal origin.

Material: unstimulated CD4+ T cells sorted from spleen or lymph node cells, obtained before transplant. In this chain, TRBV30 is recombined with TRBJ1-2, and perhaps TRBD1 as D gene, on 6 matching bases. This TCR derives from a human donor who was the organ donor for an intestinal transplant. The CDR3 protein sequence reads: CACQKRGSNGWWDYTF. The sequence in DNA is TGTGCCTGCCAAAAAAGGGGGAGTAATGGATGGTGGGACTACACCTTC.